The T cell receptor beta chain described here comes from a study of graft-versus-host responses after intestinal transplantation. This CDR3 is 16 amino acids long. The ends lost 0 bases at V and 2 bases at J; junction bases unmatched: 7. Looked up from germline, CDR1 is LGHNA and CDR2 is YNFKEQ. The method was immunoSEQ multiplex PCR; TCRdb's version includes in-frame clones alone and lacks a portion of them. The data contain 100,000 or so clones, 90% to 95% of them seen just once; the ten biggest clones take up 1.1%. A word on this clone: Its target is not known.

The receptor was derived from a human donor who was the organ donor for an intestinal transplant. The sequenced sample was unstimulated CD8+ T cells sorted from spleen or lymph node cells, obtained before transplant. The chain is built from TRBV4-2 and TRBJ2-7; 7 bases match TRBD2. The CDR3 bases are TGTGCCAGCAGCCAAGATAGAGCGGGGCAAGCCTACGAGCAGTACTTC. This gives the protein CASSQDRAGQAYEQYF.